The following is a T cell receptor (beta chain) sequence with its context. The antigen is not known. The data were obtained in a study of lymphopenia after photon versus proton radiotherapy. The CDR3 sequence is 14 residues long. V was pared by 1 base and J by 6 bases, with 10 bases between. The germline V gene encodes CDR1 SGHAT and CDR2 FQNNGV. Measured with immunoSEQ multiplex PCR; TCRdb has only the in-frame clones, and not every one. The sample consists of about 70,000 clones, about 90% of them appearing once. Points from the study as a whole: Oligoclonal CD8+ Temra expansion after nadir drove photon patients' diversity drop. Only patients who died were analyzed for survival; proton advantage is unproven. Under photons, naive T cells and diversity fell while effector/memory populations rose.

The starting material was peripheral blood, obtained from a patient treated with photon-based radiotherapy. This TCR was sampled from a woman aged 40 to 50 with cholangiocarcinoma. V usage is TRBV11-2 and J usage is TRBJ1-5, with D maybe TRBD1 (5 bases). CDR3 in amino acids: CASSLGDGGQPQHF. The CDR3 DNA follows: TGTGCCAGCAGCTTAGGGGACGGTGGTCAGCCCCAGCATTTT.